Detailed here is one T cell receptor (beta chain). Its specificity is unknown. The data originate from a study of PD-L1 blockade in urothelial cancer. Study context: At 3 weeks (second dose) and 6 weeks after starting treatment, blood was analyzed. Study conclusions and caveats: Patients who had durable benefit saw their tumor-associated blood clones expand more at 3 weeks. Below-median blood TCR clonality before treatment forecast better survival.

Synthetic templates analogous to TCR were spiked into all PCRs individually. Profiling relied on immunoSEQ multiplex PCR, and the TCRdb table lists in-frame clones only, not all of them. The data contain under 35,000 clones, approximately 86% of them seen just once; the ten biggest clones take up over 1.5%. This TCR was recovered from a man aged 50 to 60 with urothelial cancer. The sequencing here drew on PBMCs, taken around atezolizumab (anti-PD-L1) treatment.

The CDR3 bases are TGTGCCTGGAGTGGATGGACTAGCTCGTACGAGCAGTACTTC. Protein: CAWSGWTSSYEQYF. V and J are TRBV30 and TRBJ2-7, with 8 bases identical to TRBD2. The CDR3 extends over 14 amino acids. V was clipped by 1 base and J by 4 bases; unmatched bases: 6. Germline CDR1 reads GTSNPN; CDR2 reads SVGIG (reference sequence).